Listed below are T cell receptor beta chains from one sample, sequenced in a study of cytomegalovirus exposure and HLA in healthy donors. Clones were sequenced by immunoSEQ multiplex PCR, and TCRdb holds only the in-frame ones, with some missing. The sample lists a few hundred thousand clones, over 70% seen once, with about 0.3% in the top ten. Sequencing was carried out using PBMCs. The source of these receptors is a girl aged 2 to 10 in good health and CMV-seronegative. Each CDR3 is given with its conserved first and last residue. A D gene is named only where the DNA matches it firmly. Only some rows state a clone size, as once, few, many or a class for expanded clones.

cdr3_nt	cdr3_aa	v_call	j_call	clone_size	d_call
TGTGCCAGCAGCGTAGCCCCACAGGGAAGGAATCACGAGCAGTACTTC	CASSVAPQGRNHEQYF	TRBV9	TRBJ2-7	-	-
TGTGCCAGCAGCCGCCAATTCGGGCCCCCCGAGGGAAATACGCAGTATTTT	CASSRQFGPPEGNTQYF	TRBV9	TRBJ2-3	-	-
TGTGCCAGCAGCCTGGGACTAGCGGGGGGACTTAACACAGATACGCAGTATTTT	CASSLGLAGGLNTDTQYF	TRBV11-3	TRBJ2-3	-	TRBD2
TGTGCCAGCAGACAGGGTGAGACCCAGTACTTC	CASRQGETQYF	TRBV6-1	TRBJ2-5	few	-
TGTGCCACCCAGAACAGGGCAACTAATGAAAAACTGTTTTTT	CATQNRATNEKLFF	TRBV15	TRBJ1-4	-	-
TGCGCCAGCAGCCCGGGAACACTACAGGGGGACTACGAGCAGTACTTC	CASSPGTLQGDYEQYF	TRBV4-1	TRBJ2-7	-	TRBD1
TGTGCCAGCAGCTTACCGGGTGTGAACACCGGGGAGCTGTTTTTT	CASSLPGVNTGELFF	TRBV7-9	TRBJ2-2	once	-
TGTGCCAGTAGAAGACAGCCGAGTAATGAAGCTTTCTTT	CASRRQPSNEAFF	TRBV19	TRBJ1-1	-	-
TGTGCCAGCAGCTTAGAAGCGGGAGCCGCCTACGAGCAGTACTTC	CASSLEAGAAYEQYF	TRBV11-2	TRBJ2-7	-	TRBD2
TGCGCCAGCAGCCCCTCCGGGGGGGGCTACACCTTC	CASSPSGGGYTF	TRBV5-1	TRBJ1-2	once	-